The entry below gives a single T cell receptor beta chain sequence along with its context. The sample has other DNA sequences that encode this CDR3 too. The protocol was immunoSEQ multiplex PCR, while the TCRdb copy is restricted to in-frame clones and leaves out a portion. The table has 1.4 million to 1.5 million clones, approximately 96% seen once. The V gene's germline CDR1 is MDHEN and CDR2 SYDVKM. The V and J ends lost 6 bases and 3 bases respectively, with 9 bases between them. The CDR3 loop spans 12 amino acids. This sample stems from a study of shared clonotypes between healthy human individuals.

V gene TRBV28 combines with J gene TRBJ2-7; a weak D match, TRBD1 (6 bases). Sequenced sample: naive CD4+ T cells sorted from blood. The subset denotes: CD45RA+ positively selected. This sequence originates from a man aged 30-40 years in good health. The CDR3 reads CASRTGFYEQYF. CDR3 bases: TGTGCCAGCAGAACAGGGTTCTACGAGCAGTACTTC.